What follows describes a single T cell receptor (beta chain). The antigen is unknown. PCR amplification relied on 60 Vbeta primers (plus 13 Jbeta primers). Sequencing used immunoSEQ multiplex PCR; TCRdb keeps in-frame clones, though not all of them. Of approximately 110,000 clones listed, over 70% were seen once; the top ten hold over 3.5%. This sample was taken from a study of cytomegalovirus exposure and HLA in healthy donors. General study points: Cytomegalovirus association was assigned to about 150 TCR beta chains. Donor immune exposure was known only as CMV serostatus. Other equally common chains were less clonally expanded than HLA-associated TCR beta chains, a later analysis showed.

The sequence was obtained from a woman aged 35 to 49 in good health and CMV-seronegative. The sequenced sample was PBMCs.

The CDR3 region has the DNA TGCGCCAGCAGCGTAACAGGGTTGAGCTCCTACGAGCAGTACTTC. It encodes CASSVTGLSSYEQYF. This chain links TRBV5-1 with TRBJ2-7, with D perhaps TRBD1 (6 bases). The V end was cut by 4 bases, the J end by 0 bases, with 14 bases between. The CDR3 is 15 residues long. Germline V CDR1 and CDR2: SGHRS, YFSETQ.